These 4 T cell receptor beta chains came from one sample sequenced in a study of CD8 T cells in ankylosing spondylitis. TCRdb reprocessed the 5' RACE reads with MiXCR, giving one entry per CDR3 protein. Here the sample spans about 360,000 distinct CDR3 sequences, over 12% being singletons. The specimen sequenced was blood, either unsorted or a sorted T cell fraction (not recorded which). The source of these receptors is a male donor with ankylosing spondylitis or in good health (not recorded which).

This clonotype was seen at least ten times. This rearrangement joins TRBV12-3 or TRBV12-4 to TRBJ1-1; D uncertain. V lost 5 bases to trimming and J lost 0 bases, with 10 bases between them. The CDR3 spans 14 residues. The CDR3 DNA is TGTGCCAGCAGTCACAGTAACCTGAACACTGAAGCTTTCTTT. Protein product: CASSHSNLNTEAFF.

This clonotype was observed a handful of times. The rearrangement links TRBV5-6 to TRBJ1-5; D remains ambiguous. The V gene's germline CDR1 is SGHDT and CDR2 YYEEEE. The length of the CDR3 is 15 residues. Trimming removed 3 bases from V and 6 bases from J, with 16 bases in between. The CDR3 bases are TGTGCCAGCAGCTCCGGACGTCTCAGAGGTCAGCCCCAGCATTTT. It translates to CASSSGRLRGQPQHF.

This clonotype was observed a few times. The gene calls are TRBV10-1 and TRBJ1-3, with a tentative D call TRBD1 (5 bases). Deletions cut 8 bases from V and 0 bases from J, with 14 bases between. CDR1 is WNHNN and CDR2 is SYGVQD in the germline V gene (reference sequence). The CDR3 covers 15 residues. The CDR3 nucleotides are TGCGCCAGCTCCAACCCAGGGAACTCTGGAAACACCATATATTTT. Translating it yields CASSNPGNSGNTIYF.

The chain joins TRBV20-1 to TRBJ2-5; D remains unclear. V lost 3 bases and J 5 bases, leaving 10 bases between the germline ends. This CDR3 contains 12 residues. The germline gives CDR1 DFQATT, CDR2 SNEGSKA (reference sequence). CDR3 residues: CSARASWETQYF. The DNA for the CDR3 is TGCAGTGCTAGGGCGAGTTGGGAGACCCAGTACTTC.